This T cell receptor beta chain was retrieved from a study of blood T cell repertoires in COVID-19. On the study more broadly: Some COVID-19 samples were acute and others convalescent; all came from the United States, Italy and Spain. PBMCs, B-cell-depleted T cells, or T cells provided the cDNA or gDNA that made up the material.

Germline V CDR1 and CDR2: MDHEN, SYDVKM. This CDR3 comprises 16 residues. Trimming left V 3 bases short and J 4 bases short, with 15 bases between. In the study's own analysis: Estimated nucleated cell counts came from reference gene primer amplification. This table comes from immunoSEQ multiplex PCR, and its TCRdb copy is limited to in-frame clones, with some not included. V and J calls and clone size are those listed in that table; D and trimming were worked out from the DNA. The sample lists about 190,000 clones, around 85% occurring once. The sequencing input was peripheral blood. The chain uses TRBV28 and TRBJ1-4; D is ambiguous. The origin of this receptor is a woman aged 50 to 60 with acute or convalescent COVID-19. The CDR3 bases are TGTGCCAGCAGTTTTCCGATTGCGGGAAATAATGAAAAACTGTTTTTT. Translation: CASSFPIAGNNEKLFF.